Described below is a single T cell receptor beta chain sequence and its context. The target antigen is unknown. These data are taken from a study of cytomegalovirus exposure and HLA in healthy donors. Study-wide context: Out of 150 million to 200 million T cells, an earlier analysis found fewer than 140 million unique TCR beta sequences in total.

While unrecorded immune exposures were likely, the donors were nominally healthy when sampled. Broader study findings: Reported performance of the classifier showed diagnosis of cytomegalovirus status with high specificity and sensitivity.

Trimming removed 3 bases from V and 2 bases from J, with 11 bases in between. Germline V lookup: CDR1 SGHNT, CDR2 YYREEE (reference sequence). This CDR3 region has 14 residues. With 60 Vbeta and 13 Jbeta primers, the PCR was carried out. The protocol was immunoSEQ multiplex PCR, while the TCRdb copy is restricted to in-frame clones and leaves out a portion. This sample has roughly 120,000 clones; roughly 70% occur once, and the top ten carry less than 2.5%. This chain connects TRBV5-4 to TRBJ2-5; D gene unclear. This TCR derives from a woman between 35 and 50 years old in good health and CMV-seropositive. Specimen: PBMCs. The CDR3, as DNA: TGTGCCAGCAGCTCGCCTACTTTACAAGAGACCCAGTACTTC. This sequence encodes CASSSPTLQETQYF.